Listed here is a single T cell receptor beta chain. Its cognate antigen is unknown. The V and J ends lost 4 bases and 6 bases respectively, with 23 bases between them. CDR3 size: 16 residues. This record belongs to a study of early stage breast cancer tumors. Study at large: Invasive lobular carcinomas made up four of 12 ER+/PR+/HER2- tumors. Study conclusions and caveats: Commonly generated sequences made up most enriched TCRB sequences shared between patients.

Sequenced by immunoSEQ multiplex PCR; TCRdb stores in-frame clones only, minus some. The table shows some 36,000 clones, with roughly 70% occurring only once. The chain uses TRBV5-3 and TRBJ2-7, with D unclear. TRBV5-3 has ORF status, its function being uncertain. Sample: blood. This TCR came from a person aged 55 to 75 with breast cancer. The CDR3 loop is CARSTHALRASGEQYF. The CDR3 DNA reads as TGTGCCAGAAGCACGCACGCCCTTAGGGCGTCCGGCGAGCAGTACTTC.